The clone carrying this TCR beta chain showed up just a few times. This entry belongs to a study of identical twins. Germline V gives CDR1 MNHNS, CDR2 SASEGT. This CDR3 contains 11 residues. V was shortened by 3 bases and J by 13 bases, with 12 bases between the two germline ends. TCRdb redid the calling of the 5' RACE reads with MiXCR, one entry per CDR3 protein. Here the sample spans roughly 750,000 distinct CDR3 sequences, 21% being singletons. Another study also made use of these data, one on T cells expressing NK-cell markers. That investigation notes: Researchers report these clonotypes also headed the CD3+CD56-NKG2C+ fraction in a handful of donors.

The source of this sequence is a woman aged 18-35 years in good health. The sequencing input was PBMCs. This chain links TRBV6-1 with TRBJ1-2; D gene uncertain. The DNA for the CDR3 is TGTGCCAGCAGTGATTGGTCTGAGGCCACCTTC. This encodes CASSDWSEATF.